A selection of T cell receptor beta chains follows, all from one sample in a study of blood T cell repertoires in COVID-19. Sequencing was performed with immunoSEQ multiplex PCR; in TCRdb, only in-frame clones are kept and a portion is missing. The top ten hold around 6.9% of the sample, which has about 320,000 clones, almost 85% seen once. The sample comprised peripheral blood. These receptors came from a human donor in a cohort sampled during active COVID-19. Each CDR3 is given with its conserved first and last residue. Fields, in order: V gene, J gene, CDR3 protein.

TRBV11-3	TRBJ2-3	CASSPGGDTDTQYF
TRBV19	TRBJ2-3	CASSKGGSTDTQYF
TRBV3-1/TRBV3-2	TRBJ2-3	CASSRRLDTDTQYF
TRBV2	TRBJ2-2	CATQTGSNTGELFF
TRBV7-2	TRBJ1-5	CASSLAGQGDQPQHF
TRBV19	TRBJ1-1	CASSIDLLQALLETEAFF
TRBV5-1	TRBJ1-1	CASSFSGTGGVTEAFF
TRBV2	TRBJ1-2	CASSGGDLSNYGYTF
TRBV25-1	TRBJ1-1	CASSEVMGTEAFF
TRBV11-1	TRBJ2-1	CASSPRRDRYNEQFF
TRBV28	TRBJ1-4	CASSTEDIREKLFF
TRBV15	TRBJ2-1	CATSRERGQAYNEQFF
TRBV20-1	TRBJ2-3	CSATETRGTDTQYF
TRBV18	TRBJ2-7	CASSRAGKGAEQYF
TRBV5-1	TRBJ2-7	CASSPTSGGTNEQYF
TRBV6-5	TRBJ1-2	CASSYGGDNYGYTF
TRBV6-2/TRBV6-3	TRBJ1-1	CASSILPPGADGTEAFF
TRBV10-1	TRBJ2-2	CASSELGLAGAQRELFF
TRBV5-1	TRBJ1-6	CASSLGRTENSPLHF
TRBV5-1	TRBJ1-1	CASSLRTGGDTEAFF
TRBV10-1	TRBJ2-7	CASSEPRTGTYEQYF
TRBV19	TRBJ1-1	CASSIDRDTEAFF
TRBV7-2	TRBJ1-2	CASSLGSGLGYGYTF
TRBV28	TRBJ1-2	CASSLLRGLYGYTF
TRBV7-9	TRBJ1-4	CASSLGTASGNEKLFF
TRBV2	TRBJ2-7	CASRWGSRGLGNEQYF
TRBV6-2/TRBV6-3	TRBJ2-2	CASSYLQSVGAGELFF
TRBV19	TRBJ2-5	CASSYGQRETQYF
TRBV10-2	TRBJ2-1	CASSELAGVDEQFF
TRBV6-5	TRBJ2-2	CASRWTGVTGELFF
TRBV19	TRBJ1-5	CASSMGQGVYSNQPQHF
TRBV12-5	TRBJ2-1	CATGVDGNEQFF
TRBV7-6	TRBJ2-1	CASSLKALAGDNEQFF
TRBV19	TRBJ2-1	CASTTQSGIANEQFF
TRBV18	TRBJ1-2	CASSPDSGGRYGYTF
TRBV19	TRBJ1-1	CASSILLSGNTEAFF
TRBV6-1	TRBJ1-1	CASSDRGMTEAFF
TRBV7-9	TRBJ1-1	CASSSGRSTEAFF
TRBV6-5	TRBJ2-7	CASPGHSSYEQYF
TRBV9	TRBJ2-1	CASSVGGTYNEQFF
TRBV5-1	TRBJ1-2	CASSLRGGGYTF